This T cell receptor beta chain derives from a study of persistence of HIV-infected CD4 T cells. Comments on this clone: Its antigen is currently unknown.

Germline assignment: CDR1 MNHNS and CDR2 SASEGT. CDR3 length: 13 amino acids. V shed 3 bases and J shed 0 bases, with 5 bases lying between them. The immunoSEQ assay was version 4, run in survey mode. Sequenced by immunoSEQ multiplex PCR; TCRdb stores in-frame clones only, minus some. The sample carries around 45,000 clones, roughly 92% recorded once. The study's findings and limits: Degenerate expanded CDR3beta sequences were enriched among CMV- and Gag-responding cells. Rare CMV-responding cells carrying HIV-1 proviruses were not analyzed separately for TCR.

This nonspecific control used anti-CD3/anti-CD28 bead stimulation of CD4+ T cells. Responding CD4+ T cells were sorted by upregulation of both CD40 ligand and CD69. Plasma HIV-1 RNA stayed below 50 copies/mL for at least 4 years. Donors had CD4+ T cell counts above 400 cells/uL and were CMV-seropositive. The chain uses TRBV6-1 and TRBJ1-2; D gene uncertain. The sample in question was CD4+ T cells sorted from PBMCs after roughly 17-hour stimulation, obtained from a patient who received antiretroviral therapy. This TCR came from an adult man with HIV who was CMV-seropositive. CDR3: CASSDGANYGYTF. Here the CDR3 DNA reads TGTGCCAGCAGTGACGGCGCTAACTATGGCTACACCTTC.